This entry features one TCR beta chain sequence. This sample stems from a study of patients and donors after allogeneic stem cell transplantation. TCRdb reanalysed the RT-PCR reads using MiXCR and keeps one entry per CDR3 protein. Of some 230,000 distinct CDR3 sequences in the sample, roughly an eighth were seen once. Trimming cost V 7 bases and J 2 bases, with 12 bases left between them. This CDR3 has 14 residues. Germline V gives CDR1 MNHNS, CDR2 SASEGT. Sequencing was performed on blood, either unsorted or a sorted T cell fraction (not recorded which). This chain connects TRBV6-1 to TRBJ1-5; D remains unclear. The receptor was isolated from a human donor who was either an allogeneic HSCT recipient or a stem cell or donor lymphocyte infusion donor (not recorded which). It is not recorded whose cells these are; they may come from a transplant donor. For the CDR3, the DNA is TGTGCCAGCACCACCAGCGGCGGCAATCAGCCCCAGCATTTT. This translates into CASTTSGGNQPQHF.